A single sample gave rise to the 17 T cell receptor beta chains below, sequenced in a study of beta chain features in type 1 diabetes. Sequenced material consisted of expressed TCRB transcripts (all of the isolated RNA was reverse transcribed). TCRdb's copy holds only in-frame clones and misses some; the assay was immunoSEQ multiplex PCR. This sample yields about 220,000 clones, of which 9.5% to 13% are seen a single time; 1% to 1.5% belongs to the top ten. The sample consisted of central memory CD4+ T cells from blood. The receptors originated from a man aged 18 to 29 in good health.

The chain joins TRBV6-6 to TRBJ2-5; D might be TRBD2 (5 bases). Germline CDR1 MNHNY, CDR2 SVGAGI (reference sequence). Trimming removed 5 bases from V and 1 base from J, with 14 bases in between. The CDR3 contains 15 residues. CDR3 bases: TGTGCCAGCAGTACCCTTAGAGGGTTCCAAGAGACCCAGTACTTC. Translating it yields CASSTLRGFQETQYF.

The rearrangement joins TRBV7-9 to TRBJ2-7; possibly TRBD1 or TRBD2 for D (5 bases each). The V end was cut by 2 bases, the J end by 5 bases, with 10 bases between. CDR3 length: 13 residues. CDR1 is SEHNR, CDR2 FQNEAQ, per germline (reference sequence). CDR3 nucleotide sequence: TGTGCCAGCAGCTTATTTGAGGGGAACGAGCAGTACTTC. This encodes CASSLFEGNEQYF.

This clone was picked up a small number of times. V gene TRBV7-2 combines with J gene TRBJ2-3, with a tentative D call TRBD1 (6 bases). Germline CDR1 and CDR2: SGHTA and FQGNSA. The CDR3 is 15 amino acids. V lost 5 bases and J 2 bases, leaving 14 bases between the germline ends. The CDR3 loop is CASSQDDRLTDTQYF. In nucleotides, the CDR3 is TGTGCCAGCAGCCAAGACGACAGGCTCACAGATACGCAGTATTTT.

The chain links TRBV27 to TRBJ2-3; a weak D match, TRBD2 (5 bases). CDR3 length: 15 residues. In germline, CDR1 is MNHEY, CDR2 SMNVEV (reference sequence). V shed 7 bases and J shed 6 bases, with 20 bases lying between them. CDR3: CASTMSRLALDTQYF. The CDR3 nucleotides are TGTGCCAGCACCATGTCCCGCCTAGCCCTGGATACGCAGTATTTT.

This clone was found a few times. This rearrangement joins TRBV18 to TRBJ2-7; TRBD1 matches at 8 bases. CDR3 length equals 16 residues. Germline V gives CDR1 KGHSH, CDR2 LQKENI. Trimming took 2 bases from V and 2 from J; bases not matched to a gene: 8. The CDR3 DNA sequence: TGTGCCAGCTCACCAAAGTCCGGGACAGGAACCTACGAGCAGTACTTC. Translated: CASSPKSGTGTYEQYF.

This chain joins TRBV9 and TRBJ2-7, with TRBD1 as a possible D gene (5 bases). There are 14 residues in the CDR3. The germline CDR1 and CDR2 sequences are SGDLS and YYNGEE. Trimming removed 0 bases at V and 5 bases at J, with 12 bases between. The CDR3 nucleotides are TGTGCCAGCAGCGTAGGGAAAGGGGTCCACGAGCAGTACTTC. Its translation: CASSVGKGVHEQYF. Variable domain in full (rest from reference TRBV9 and TRBJ2-7): DSGVTQTPKHLITATGQRVTLRCSPRSGDLSVYWYQQSLDQGLQFLIQYYNGEERAKGNILERFSAQQFPDLHSELNLSSLELGDSALYFCASSVGKGVHEQYFGPGTRLTVT.

This clone was detected only a few times. The chain employs TRBV2 and TRBJ1-1; 7 bases fit TRBD1. Germline CDR1 is SNHLY and CDR2 is FYNNEI. The trim removed 5 bases at V and 3 bases at J, leaving 6 bases unmatched. There are 14 residues in the CDR3. CDR3 protein: CASSLWTGYTEAFF. In nucleotides, the CDR3 is TGTGCCAGCAGTCTGTGGACAGGATACACTGAAGCTTTCTTT.

This clone appeared a few times. This chain joins TRBV5-6 and TRBJ2-1; 11 bases align to TRBD2. Germline V lookup: CDR1 SGHDT, CDR2 YYEEEE. Losses at the gene ends were 3 bases for V and 0 bases for J; bases not matched to a gene: 8. This CDR3 is built from 18 residues. The CDR3 DNA is TGTGCCAGCAGCTGGGGTAGCGGGAGGGGGAGCTCCTACAATGAGCAGTTCTTC. Translating it yields CASSWGSGRGSSYNEQFF.

CDR3 sequence: CASSIDHRGELFF. The CDR3, as DNA: TGTGCCAGTAGTATAGATCATCGAGGGGAGCTGTTTTTT. The J gene is TRBJ2-2, the V gene TRBV19, with D unresolved. V lost 0 bases and J 8 bases, leaving 7 bases between the germline ends. In germline, CDR1 is LNHDA, CDR2 SQIVND (reference sequence). The CDR3 contains 13 residues.

This clone was found a few times. This chain links TRBV14 with TRBJ2-1; 8 bases are a match to TRBD1. V gave up 0 bases and J gave up 7 bases; unmatched junction bases: 8. Per germline, CDR1 SGHDN and CDR2 FVKESK. This CDR3 has 16 amino acids. The CDR3 loop is CASSQEDRAIGNEQFF. CDR3 DNA: TGTGCCAGCAGCCAAGAGGACAGGGCTATCGGGAATGAGCAGTTCTTC.

This clone was counted between two and nine times. The rearrangement uses TRBV5-4 and TRBJ2-7; 7 bases fit TRBD2. The V gene end was trimmed by 4 bases and the J gene end by 11 bases; junction bases not matched to a gene: 15. The CDR3 is made up of 14 amino acids. The germline CDR1 and CDR2 sequences are SGHNT and YYREEE (reference sequence). The CDR3 loop reads CASSHDPGGRSEYF. The CDR3 region has the DNA TGTGCCAGCAGCCATGACCCGGGCGGGAGAAGTGAGTACTTC.

The V call is TRBV7-3, the J call TRBJ2-3; D not resolved. V lost 1 base to trimming and J lost 7 bases, with 9 bases between them. The V gene's germline CDR1 is SGHTA and CDR2 FQGTGA. The CDR3 is made up of 13 amino acids. The CDR3 spells CASSLNEMNTQYF. CDR3 DNA: TGTGCCAGCAGCTTAAATGAAATGAATACGCAGTATTTT.

This clone was detected a few times. The chain carries TRBV30 and TRBJ2-7; TRBD1 matches at 7 bases. This CDR3 has 13 amino acids. V lost 3 bases and J lost 4; bases outside the gene matches: 6. Per the germline V gene, CDR1 is GTSNPN and CDR2 is SVGIG (reference sequence). CDR3 nucleotides: TGTGCCTGGAGCACAGGGGCTTCATACGAGCAGTACTTC. Its translation: CAWSTGASYEQYF. The whole variable domain, filled in from reference TRBV30 and TRBJ2-7, reads SQTIHQWPATLVQPVGSPLSLECTVEGTSNPNLYWYRQAAGRGLQLLFYSVGIGQISSEVPQNLSASRPQDRQFILSSKKLLLSDSGFYLCAWSTGASYEQYFGPGTRLTVT.

The chain uses TRBV19 and TRBJ1-5, with 7 nucleotides matching TRBD1. The V gene end was trimmed by 3 bases and the J gene end by 4 bases; junction bases not matched to a gene: 3. Germline V gene sequence: CDR1 LNHDA, CDR2 SQIVND (reference sequence). The CDR3 has 14 residues. In nucleotides, the CDR3 is TGTGCCAGTAGTATTCAACAGGGGAATCAGCCCCAGCATTTT. This encodes CASSIQQGNQPQHF.

This clone was counted only a few times. The sample holds other DNA sequences that translate to the same CDR3. This sequence joins TRBV4-3 and TRBJ2-5; 12 bases fit TRBD2. Germline CDR1 and CDR2: LGHNA and YSLEER. J gave up 1 base and V 1 base, and 1 base lay outside the gene matches. The CDR3 totals 16 residues. The CDR3 is CASSQGTSGAQETQYF. As DNA, the CDR3 is TGCGCCAGCAGCCAAGGGACTAGCGGGGCCCAAGAGACCCAGTACTTC.

The V and J genes are TRBV25-1 and TRBJ2-2, with D perhaps TRBD1 (6 bases). The CDR3 is made up of 13 amino acids. CDR1 is MGHDK, CDR2 SYGVNS, per germline. The V end lost 5 bases, the J end lost 3 bases, and 7 bases lay between the germline ends. The CDR3 sequence is CASSKGDTGELFF. CDR3 DNA sequence: TGTGCCAGCAGTAAGGGGGACACCGGGGAGCTGTTTTTT.

The sample holds a few counts of this clone. V and J are TRBV5-1 and TRBJ2-1, with 9 bases fitting TRBD2. The V and J ends lost 3 bases and 6 bases, in that order; junction bases with no gene match: 7. From germline, CDR1 is SGHRS and CDR2 YFSETQ. This CDR3 is 15 amino acids long. Here the CDR3 DNA reads TGCGCCAGCAGCTGGACCGGGACTAGCTCCAATGAGCAGTTCTTC. Translating gives CASSWTGTSSNEQFF.